These 5 T cell receptor beta chains were sequenced from one sample in a study of blood T cell repertoires in COVID-19 (dated by TCRdb to the early 2020s). Libraries came from the immunoSEQ multiplex PCR assay. In TCRdb, the immuneACCESS table is reduced to in-frame sequences with V and J assigned. These tables do not hold every clone; where another copy was compared, an unresolved V gene accounts for under half, and the others remain unexplained. The sample table contains about 99,000 clones; only one count was recorded for around 90% of them. The ten largest account for 3.1% of the sample. Sequenced: peripheral blood. Every receptor here comes from a man between 45 and 60 years old in a cohort sampled during active COVID-19.

Remarks on this clone: An end of the junction does not agree with germline; a read error may underlie this. This sequence joins TRBV28 and TRBJ1-4; possibly TRBD1 for D (5 bases). This CDR3 has 14 amino acids. Germline lookup yields CDR1 MDHEN and CDR2 SYDVKM. CDR3 sequence reads: CASSLLAGNGKLFF. CDR3 coding DNA: TGTGCCAGCAGTTTATTGGCAGGGAATGGAAAACTGTTTTTT.

This chain's CDR3 is CASSLSGIQNWVAYEQYF. In DNA, the CDR3 is TGTGCCAGCAGTTTATCCGGGATACAGAATTGGGTGGCCTACGAGCAGTACTTC. V usage is TRBV27 and J usage is TRBJ2-7; D perhaps matches TRBD2 (5 bases). This CDR3 comprises 18 residues. CDR1 and CDR2 from the germline V gene are MNHEY and SMNVEV (reference sequence). The V and J ends lost 0 bases and 2 bases respectively, with 20 bases between them.

This chain connects TRBV18 to TRBJ1-2, with D unresolved. CDR3 length: 14 amino acids. Germline V gene sequence: CDR1 KGHSH, CDR2 LQKENI. V was shortened by 3 bases and J by 0 bases, with 8 bases between the two germline ends. The CDR3 loop is CASSPSYSNYGYTF. The DNA for the CDR3 is TGTGCCAGCTCACCTTCTTATTCTAACTATGGCTACACCTTC. The variable domain in full, with the rest retrieved from reference TRBV18 and TRBJ1-2, is NAGVMQNPRHLVRRRGQEARLRCSPMKGHSHVYWYRQLPEEGLKFMVYLQKENIIDESGMPKERFSAEFPKEGPSILRIQQVVRGDSAAYFCASSPSYSNYGYTFGSGTRLTVV.

This chain joins TRBV6-5 and TRBJ1-1; no firm D call. The CDR3 is 15 amino acids. CDR1 MNHEY and CDR2 SVGAGI come from the germline V gene. Trimming cost V 0 bases and J 1 base, with 9 bases left between them. CDR3 sequence: CASSYSWEGNTEAFF. CDR3 coding DNA: TGTGCCAGCAGTTACTCTTGGGAGGGGAACACTGAAGCTTTCTTT.

The rearrangement links TRBV11-2 to TRBJ2-7; 12 bases fit TRBD2. The V segment lost 0 bases and the J segment 6 bases; nucleotides outside the gene matches: 3. Germline V gene lookup returns CDR1 SGHAT and CDR2 FQNNGV. This CDR3 spans 15 amino acids. The DNA of the CDR3 is TGTGCCAGCAGCTTAGAACTAGCGGGGGGCATCGAGCAGTACTTC. Its translation is CASSLELAGGIEQYF.